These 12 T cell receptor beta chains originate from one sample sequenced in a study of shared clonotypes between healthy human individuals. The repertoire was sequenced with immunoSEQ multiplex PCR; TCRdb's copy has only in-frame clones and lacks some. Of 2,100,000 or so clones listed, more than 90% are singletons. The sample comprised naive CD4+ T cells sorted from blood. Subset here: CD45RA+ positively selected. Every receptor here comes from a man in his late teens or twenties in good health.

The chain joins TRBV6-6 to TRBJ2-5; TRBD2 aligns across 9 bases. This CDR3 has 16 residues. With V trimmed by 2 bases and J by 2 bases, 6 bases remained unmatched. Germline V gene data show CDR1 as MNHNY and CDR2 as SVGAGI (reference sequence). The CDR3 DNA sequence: TGTGCCAGCAGTTACATAAGACTAGCGGAGCAAGAGACCCAGTACTTC. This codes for CASSYIRLAEQETQYF.

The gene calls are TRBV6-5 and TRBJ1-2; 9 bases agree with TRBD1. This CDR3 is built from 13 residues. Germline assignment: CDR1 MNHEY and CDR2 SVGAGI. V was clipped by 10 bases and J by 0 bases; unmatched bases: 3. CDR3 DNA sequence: TGTGCCACTCGGACAGGGGCTAACTATGGCTACACCTTC. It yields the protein CATRTGANYGYTF.

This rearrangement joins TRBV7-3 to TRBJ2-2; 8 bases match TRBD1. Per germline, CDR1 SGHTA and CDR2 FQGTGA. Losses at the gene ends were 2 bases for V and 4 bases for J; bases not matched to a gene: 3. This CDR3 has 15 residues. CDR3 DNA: TGTGCCAGCAGCTTACAGGGGGCCTCCACCGGGGAGCTGTTTTTT. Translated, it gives CASSLQGASTGELFF.

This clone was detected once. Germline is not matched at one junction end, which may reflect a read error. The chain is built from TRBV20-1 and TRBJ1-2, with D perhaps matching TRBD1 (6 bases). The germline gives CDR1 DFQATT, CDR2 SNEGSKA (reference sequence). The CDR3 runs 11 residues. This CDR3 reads CSARGQTWGTF. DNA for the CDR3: TGCAGTGCCAGAGGACAGACTTGGGGCACCTTC.

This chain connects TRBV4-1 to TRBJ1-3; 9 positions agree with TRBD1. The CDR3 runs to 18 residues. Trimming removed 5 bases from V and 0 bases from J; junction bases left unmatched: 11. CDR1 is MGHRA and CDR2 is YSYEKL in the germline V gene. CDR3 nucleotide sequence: TGCGCCAGCAGCAGTCCCGGGACAGGGATACACTCTGGAAACACCATATATTTT. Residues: CASSSPGTGIHSGNTIYF.

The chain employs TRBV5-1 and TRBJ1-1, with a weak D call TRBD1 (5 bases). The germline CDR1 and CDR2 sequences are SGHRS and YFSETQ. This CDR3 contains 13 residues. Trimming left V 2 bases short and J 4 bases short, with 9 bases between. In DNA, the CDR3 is TGCGCCAGCAGCTTTCATGGGGGCACTGAAGCTTTCTTT. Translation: CASSFHGGTEAFF.

CDR3 protein: CASSFGKTGGDTQYF. In DNA, the CDR3 is TGTGCCAGCAGCTTCGGGAAGACAGGGGGAGATACGCAGTATTTT. This sequence joins TRBV5-6 and TRBJ2-3; 9 bases line up with TRBD1. This CDR3 is built from 15 residues. Germline CDR1 reads SGHDT; CDR2 reads YYEEEE. The J segment lost 5 bases and the V segment lost 2 bases, leaving 6 bases of the junction unmatched.

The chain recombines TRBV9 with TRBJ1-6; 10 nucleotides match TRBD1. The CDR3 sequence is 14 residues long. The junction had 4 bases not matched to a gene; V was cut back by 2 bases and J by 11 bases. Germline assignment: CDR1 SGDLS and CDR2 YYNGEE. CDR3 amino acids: CASSVGTGDAPLHF. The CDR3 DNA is TGTGCCAGCAGCGTGGGGACAGGGGATGCACCCCTCCACTTT.

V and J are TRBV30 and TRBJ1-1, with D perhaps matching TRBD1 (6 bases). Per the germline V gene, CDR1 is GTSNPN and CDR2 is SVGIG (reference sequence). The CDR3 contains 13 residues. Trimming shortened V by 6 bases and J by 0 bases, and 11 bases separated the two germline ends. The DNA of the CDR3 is TGTGCCTGCACAGGGAGGTTGAACACTGAAGCTTTCTTT. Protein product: CACTGRLNTEAFF.

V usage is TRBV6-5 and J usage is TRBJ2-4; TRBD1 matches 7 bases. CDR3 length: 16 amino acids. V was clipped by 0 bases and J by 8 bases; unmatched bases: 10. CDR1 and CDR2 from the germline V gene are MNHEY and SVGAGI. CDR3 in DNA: TGTGCCAGCAGTTACTCCGGTCGAGGGGGCATATACATTCAGTACTTC. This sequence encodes CASSYSGRGGIYIQYF.

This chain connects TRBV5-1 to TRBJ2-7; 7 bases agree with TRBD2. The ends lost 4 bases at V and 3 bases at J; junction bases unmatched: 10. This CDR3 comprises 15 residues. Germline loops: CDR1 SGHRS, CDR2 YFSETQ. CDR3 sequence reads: CASSPLGGGHYEQYF. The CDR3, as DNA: TGCGCCAGCAGCCCTCTTGGGGGAGGGCACTACGAGCAGTACTTC.

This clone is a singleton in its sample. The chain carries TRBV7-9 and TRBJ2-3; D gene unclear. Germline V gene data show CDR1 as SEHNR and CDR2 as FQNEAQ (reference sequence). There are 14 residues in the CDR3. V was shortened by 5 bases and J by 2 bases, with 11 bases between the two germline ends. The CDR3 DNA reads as TGTGCCAGCAGCCCGTCCCGGGCCACAGATACGCAGTATTTT. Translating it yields CASSPSRATDTQYF.